This T cell receptor (beta chain) is drawn from a study of cytomegalovirus exposure and HLA in healthy donors (dated by TCRdb to between 2016 and 2019). For context, the study as a whole: An earlier analysis of approximately 640 of the donors reported 250 to 300 Gb of sequence data and 100 million to 130 million unique TCR beta sequences from 150 million to 200 million T cells. Of the approximately 400 genotyped donors, approximately 80% were placed in the genetic ancestry cluster associated with self-reported Caucasian donors. Alongside the repertoire data, information on donor age, sex, ethnicity and CMV serostatus was compiled. High-throughput TCR immunosequencing, statistical association of individual TCRs with disease status, and machine learning were combined to predict cytomegalovirus infection status. Among about 410 genotyped donors of the cohort, an average of approximately 240,000 unique TCR beta nucleotide sequences was sequenced per donor, of which about 19% were non-productive. In an earlier analysis of several hundred of the donors, high-throughput TCR beta sequencing was used to judge whether each TCR beta V gene segment behaved as functional or pseudogenic. Both class I and class II loci were covered by HLA typing, at four-digit resolution. In a later analysis, previously published TCR beta repertoires from 670 or so donors were re-analyzed and high-resolution HLA genotyping was added so that TCR occurrence patterns could be studied. The study used immunosequencing to profile the T cell repertoires of 670 or so subjects and linked those repertoires to cytomegalovirus serostatus. Every discovery cohort repertoire had been produced on one sequencing platform. The aim of the study was to test whether cataloging public T cell receptors could identify signatures of past pathogen exposure. The later analysis used no new phenotypic data to find candidate immune exposures, relying instead on TCR beta sequences and their occurrence across donors. About five DR-DQ haplotypes were treated as single units for association and clustering because of strong linkage in the cohort. Roughly 310 gigabases of sequencing data and approximately 80 million unique TCR sequences were included in an early release covering around 650 HLA-typed donors. A later genetic analysis used genome-wide SNP genotypes for about 65% of the roughly 700 donors, treating that subset as a discovery cohort. Typing coverage differed by locus: A, B, C, DRB1 and DQB1 were typed in roughly 629-630 donors, DQA1 in around 500, DPA1 in 600 to 610, and DPB1 in 472. Along with the approximately 650-subject first cohort, a separate validation cohort of over a hundred different subjects was used. The paper as a whole reports these results and caveats: The sequencing pipeline was judged likely to have produced a cluster of highly shared sequence variants as a technical artifact. Most CMV-associated TCR beta chains appeared to be HLA-restricted in a later analysis, and the HLA associations seemed to be driven largely by CMV exposure. This cohort had only TCR beta chains sequenced, and the lack of alpha or paired-chain data limited which features could be detected. Specific HLA alleles were associated with 15,000 to 20,000 TCR beta sequences at a false discovery rate of 0.05 in a later analysis. In an earlier analysis of approximately 590 of the donors, most TCR beta V segments were observed in productive rearrangements about 90% or about 30% of the time, broadly matching IMGT annotations. Because counts were too low, 15 or so rarely observed V segments, including chromosome 9 orphons, were excluded from the earlier analysis of several hundred of the donors. Because HLA typing was unavailable for some donors at each locus, only the typed subset was used in association tests. In vitro tests confirmed that a few of the cytomegalovirus-associated TCR beta chains recognize cytomegalovirus antigens. Most TCR sequences were seen in very few donors, while some public TCRs were found in many individuals. The authors suggested that the approach could potentially be generalized to other disease states and immunological phenotypes. In a later genetic analysis, a missense DCLRE1C variant was associated with V-gene and J-gene trimming of TCR beta chains, and the association was replicated in an independent cohort. In a later analysis, TCR association rates were found to vary across HLA loci, with the most associated TCRs seen for DRB1 alleles and the fewest for HLA-C alleles. A further reported finding was that TCR beta sequences accurately predicted the HLA-A and HLA-B alleles for most subjects in the first cohort. Linkage disequilibrium might explain the correlated functional status among segregating V segments, but an unknown experimental factor could not be excluded. Roughly uniform sequencing depth across donors was assumed in presence/absence analyses, although this assumption may not hold. The study listed approximately 150 TCR beta chains as associated with cytomegalovirus. According to a later genetic analysis, donors in an Asian-associated ancestry cluster had fewer N-insertions in productive TCRs than the approximately 710-donor mean. When HLA alleles, especially DR and DQ, strongly co-occurred, attributing TCR associations to individual alleles was difficult. The classifier was reported to diagnose cytomegalovirus status with high specificity and sensitivity in both the original cohort and the validation cohort. In a later analysis, HLA-associated TCR beta chains showed more clonal expansion and lower generation probabilities than non-associated chains that were equally common. The 87-base-pair reads could not distinguish some IMGT-functional V segments, including TRBV6-2 and TRBV6-3, so those segments were excluded. The only immune exposure information available for the cohort was CMV serostatus. According to a later analysis, parvovirus B19, influenza, CMV and Epstein-Barr virus appeared linked to several top co-occurrence clusters.

The cohort comprised hundreds of healthy bone marrow donors. At the time of sampling, all cohort members were nominally healthy, though unrecorded immune exposures were likely present. The donor tested CMV seronegative, placing the donor among the 350 to 400 seronegative members of the cohort. A peripheral blood sample was provided by each donor, and peripheral blood mononuclear cells were used for TCR beta sequencing. Genomic DNA extraction from the blood cell samples was performed with the Qiagen DNeasy Blood Extraction Kit. Libraries were prepared through the immunoSEQ multiplex PCR assay. The multiplex PCR relied on a mix of 60 forward primers for TCR Vbeta segments and 13 reverse primers for TCR Jbeta segments. The CDR3 region of rearranged TCR beta genes was amplified from genomic DNA with a multiplex PCR assay. Amplified TCR beta libraries were sequenced as 87-base-pair reads on the Illumina HiSeq System. The authors' analysis ran thus. Across the 500 to 700 repertoires, a later analysis counted tens of millions of unique TCR beta chains, some 11 million of which were shared by at least two donors. A nearest-neighbor algorithm error-corrected the raw reads and collapsed the reads into unique sequences, merging closely related sequences to remove PCR and sequencing errors. V, D and J gene segments were assigned by aligning CDR3 sequences to IMGT reference sequences. For a sequence to be retained, at least a six-nucleotide match to both a V gene segment and a J gene segment was required. Rearrangements were called productive when the CDR3 lacked stop codons and stayed in frame with V and J; all others were non-productive. Following IMGT convention, CDR3 was defined as the stretch from the second conserved V-encoded cysteine to the conserved J-encoded phenylalanine. Sequences without an unambiguous match to a single V gene segment were excluded from the earlier analysis of 587 of the donors. An earlier analysis of about 590 of the donors classified V segments as functional when productive rearrangements were above 56.7% and as segregating when the standard deviation between donors was above 5%. A statistical classification framework was developed to diagnose cytomegalovirus status using the catalog of TCR beta chain sequences. A later analysis assigned V and J genes by comparing TCR nucleotide sequences with IMGT/GENE-DB human TR gene sequences. A later analysis assigned CDR3 sequences and most-parsimonious VDJ recombination scenarios with the TCRdist pipeline. In a later analysis, each TCR beta chain was defined by its CDR3 amino acid sequence together with its V-gene family, and reads lacking a unique V-gene family were excluded. As a way to deal with suspected cross-contamination and a sequencing artifact, a later analysis dropped 450 to 600 nucleotide sequences that were highly shared and had low generation probability. For each public chain, a later analysis derived a clonal expansion index from normalized ranks of inferred template counts within each repertoire. A later analysis computed generation probabilities with a VDJ recombination model fitted to out-of-frame rearrangements, and checked the results against IGoR. In a later analysis, hypergeometric tests were used to score TCR-TCR, TCR-HLA and TCR-CMV co-occurrence, with a repertoire-size bias correction applied to TCR pairs. In a later analysis, false discovery rates were estimated by permuting HLA or CMV assignments 20 times. A later analysis grouped co-occurring TCRs with DBSCAN, adding TCRdist sequence similarity when clustering within HLA-allele-positive subsets. Repertoires with fewer than 30,000 or more than 120,000 public chains, plus five repertoires with anomalous nucleotide sharing, were excluded from co-occurrence clustering. TCRdb retrieved this table from immuneACCESS and kept in-frame rearrangements only. Not all clones are present; in checked studies, unresolved V genes account for under half, and no reason is known for the remainder. D and trimming were read from the DNA, whereas the V and J calls and clone size are those reported in that table. The sample table contains around 200,000 clones; only one count was recorded for around 88% of them. Roughly 0.32% of the sample is in the top ten clones.

Cut back by 3 bases and 6 bases, the V and J ends lie 16 bases apart. The germline V gene (reference sequence) sets CDR1 to PRHDT and CDR2 to FYEKMQ. Including the terminal cysteine and phenylalanine, the CDR3 comprises 15 residues. Here the CDR3 DNA is all that survives: 45 bases in frame from base 1. A note on this clone: Its antigen is still unknown. No qualities accompany the bases; no much larger clone lies one base away.

The V and J genes are TRBV13 and TRBJ2-3; the D gene cannot be resolved reliably. Specimen: PBMCs. The TCR originated in a woman aged 25 to 39 in good health and CMV-seronegative. CDR3 protein: CASSLAVNSRDTQYF. The nucleotides are TGTGCCAGCAGCTTGGCGGTTAACTCTCGGGATACGCAGTATTTT.